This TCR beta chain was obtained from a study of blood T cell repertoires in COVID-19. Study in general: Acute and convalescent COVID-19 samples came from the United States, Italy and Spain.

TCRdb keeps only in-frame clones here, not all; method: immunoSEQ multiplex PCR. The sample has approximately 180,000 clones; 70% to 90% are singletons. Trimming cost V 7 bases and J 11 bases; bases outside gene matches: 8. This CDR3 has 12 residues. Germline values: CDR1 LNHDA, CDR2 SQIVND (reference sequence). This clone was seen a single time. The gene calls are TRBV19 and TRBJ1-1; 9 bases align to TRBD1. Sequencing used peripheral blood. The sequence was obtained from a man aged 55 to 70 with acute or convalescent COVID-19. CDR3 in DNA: TGTGCCAGTAAAGCGGGACAGGGTACGGCTTTCTTT. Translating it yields CASKAGQGTAFF.